Presented here are 32 T cell receptor beta chains from one specimen sequenced in a study of blood T cell repertoires in COVID-19. Profiling relied on immunoSEQ multiplex PCR, and the TCRdb table lists in-frame clones only, not all of them. Of tens of thousands of clones listed, around 83% are singletons. Material for sequencing was peripheral blood. These receptors were taken from a woman in her 70s with acute or convalescent COVID-19.

The chain recombines TRBV29-1 with TRBJ1-1; the D is unclear. Deletions cut 2 bases from V and 0 bases from J, with 7 bases between. The CDR3 consists of 13 residues. Germline CDR1 SQVTM, CDR2 ANQGSEA. The CDR3 bases are TGCAGCGTTGAAAAGGGAGTGAACACTGAAGCTTTCTTT. Amino acid sequence: CSVEKGVNTEAFF.

This CDR3 reads CASSLYETQYF. CDR3 sequence (DNA): TGTGCCAGCAGCTTATATGAGACCCAGTACTTC. The chain combines TRBV7-9 with TRBJ2-5, with D uncertain. The V end was cut by 2 bases, the J end by 5 bases, with 3 bases between. CDR3 size: 11 residues. From germline, CDR1 is SEHNR and CDR2 FQNEAQ (reference sequence).

The genes are TRBV10-1 and TRBJ1-1; D perhaps matches TRBD1 (6 bases). The CDR3 has 13 residues. The ends were cut back, 3 bases at V and 7 bases at J, with 12 bases in the middle. Germline CDR1 is WNHNN and CDR2 is SYGVQD (reference sequence). Here the CDR3 DNA reads TGCGCCAGCAGTGAACAGGGTGGAGGTGAAGCTTTCTTT. It translates to CASSEQGGGEAFF.

This chain joins TRBV30 and TRBJ1-2; no firm D call. The ends were cut back, 4 bases at V and 8 bases at J, with 17 bases in the middle. Germline CDR1 GTSNPN, CDR2 SVGIG (reference sequence). The CDR3 totals 13 residues. CDR3 sequence (DNA): TGTGCCTGGACGACCTATCTGGAGGTCGGCTACACCTTC. Its translation: CAWTTYLEVGYTF.

This chain joins TRBV5-1 and TRBJ2-5; TRBD1 agrees at 9 bases. After removal of 7 bases from V and 1 base from J, the junction contained 8 bases not matched to a gene. The germline V gene encodes CDR1 SGHRS and CDR2 YFSETQ. The CDR3 covers 15 residues. CDR3 loop: CASSRQGGIQETQYF. The DNA of the CDR3 is TGCGCCAGCTCAAGACAGGGGGGGATCCAAGAGACCCAGTACTTC.

In this sample, this clone turned up once. J is TRBJ2-6 and V is TRBV4-1, with 8 bases that match TRBD2. V lost 11 bases, J lost 2 bases, and 2 bases stayed unmatched. Germline lookup yields CDR1 MGHRA and CDR2 YSYEKL. This CDR3 region has 13 residues. DNA of the CDR3: TGCGCCTCCGGGGGGGCTGGGGCCAACGTCCTGACTTTC. Its protein product is CASGGAGANVLTF.

This clone was seen once. This chain connects TRBV5-1 to TRBJ1-3, with a tentative D call TRBD1 (5 bases). V was trimmed by 4 bases and J by 1 base, leaving 15 bases between them. The CDR3 extends over 16 amino acids. Per the germline V gene, CDR1 is SGHRS and CDR2 is YFSETQ. CDR3 sequence reads: CASSRQGISSGNTIYF. DNA for the CDR3: TGCGCCAGCAGCCGGCAGGGCATATCTTCTGGAAACACCATATATTTT. Full variable domain (rest looked up from reference TRBV5-1 and TRBJ1-3): KAGVTQTPRYLIKTRGQQVTLSCSPISGHRSVSWYQQTPGQGLQFLFEYFSETQRNKGNFPGRFSGRQFSNSRSEMNVSTLELGDSALYLCASSRQGISSGNTIYFGEGSWLTVV.

The rearrangement uses TRBV10-1 and TRBJ1-1, with 11 bases aligning to TRBD1. Germline CDR1 and CDR2: WNHNN and SYGVQD (reference sequence). The V and J ends lost 6 bases and 5 bases, in that order; junction bases with no gene match: 5. The CDR3 contains 14 residues. The CDR3 is CASRPGTGGTEAFF. The CDR3 DNA sequence: TGCGCCAGCAGACCCGGGACAGGGGGAACTGAAGCTTTCTTT.

The CDR3 nucleotides are TGTGCCAGCAGTTACTCGACAGTAAACAATGAGCAGTTCTTC. This codes for CASSYSTVNNEQFF. The rearrangement joins TRBV6-5 to TRBJ2-1; a possible D gene is TRBD1 (5 bases). The CDR3 contains 14 residues. V gave up 0 bases and J gave up 5 bases, with 8 bases separating them. In germline, CDR1 is MNHEY, CDR2 SVGAGI.

The chain couples TRBV15 to TRBJ1-2, with TRBD1 matching 7 bases. CDR3 length: 15 amino acids. Losses at the gene ends were 5 bases for V and 4 bases for J; bases not matched to a gene: 10. Germline values: CDR1 LNHNV, CDR2 YYDKDF (reference sequence). CDR3 protein: CATSPRGTAAYGYTF. The CDR3 nucleotides read TGTGCCACCAGCCCCCGCGGGACAGCGGCCTATGGCTACACCTTC.

The chain has TRBV7-3 and TRBJ2-2; 7 positions match TRBD2. The germline CDR1 and CDR2 sequences are SGHTA and FQGTGA. The J segment lost 15 bases and the V segment lost 4 bases, leaving 14 bases of the junction unmatched. This CDR3 is built from 14 residues. Written as DNA, the CDR3 is TGTGCCAGCAGCTCCCTCCGGGCGGGGGAGAAGGTGTTTTTT. Translating it yields CASSSLRAGEKVFF.

This clone has a handful of counts. The gene calls are TRBV29-1 and TRBJ1-1, with TRBD1 as a possible D gene (6 bases). This CDR3 comprises 13 residues. V was shortened by 7 bases and J by 1 base, with 13 bases between the two germline ends. Germline V CDR1 and CDR2: SQVTM, ANQGSEA. CDR3 in DNA: TGCAGCGCAGACAGGTCTTCGAACACTGAAGCTTTCTTT. The encoded protein is CSADRSSNTEAFF.

The CDR3 protein is CASLGGSNYGYTF. CDR3 in DNA: TGTGCCAGCCTGGGGGGATCGAACTATGGCTACACCTTC. The chain employs TRBV28 and TRBJ1-2; D perhaps matches TRBD1 (5 bases). V lost 8 bases to trimming and J lost 2 bases, with 12 bases between them. Germline V CDR1 and CDR2: MDHEN, SYDVKM. This CDR3 has 13 amino acids.

This clone appeared a few times. The rearrangement links TRBV28 to TRBJ1-1; D gene uncertain. Trimming cost V 7 bases and J 5 bases, with 11 bases left between them. This CDR3 comprises 12 residues. Per the germline V gene, CDR1 is MDHEN and CDR2 is SYDVKM. The CDR3 DNA is TGTGCCAGCACCGGTGTCTTGACTGAAGCTTTCTTT. Protein sequence: CASTGVLTEAFF.

This clone was picked up a small number of times. The V gene is TRBV29-1, the J gene TRBJ1-1; no definite D call. The CDR3 sequence is 14 residues long. CDR1 and CDR2 (germline): SQVTM, ANQGSEA. V lost 4 bases and J 0 bases, leaving 12 bases between the germline ends. The CDR3 is CSVVPDTMNTEAFF. The CDR3 DNA follows: TGCAGCGTTGTCCCAGATACAATGAACACTGAAGCTTTCTTT.

In this sample, this clone turned up a few times. This rearrangement joins TRBV19 to TRBJ1-2; TRBD1 is a possible D gene (5 bases). The V gene lost 8 bases and the J gene lost 4 bases, with 26 bases spanning the gap. CDR3 length equals 17 residues. In germline, CDR1 is LNHDA, CDR2 SQIVND (reference sequence). In DNA form, the CDR3 reads TGTGCCAGTTCTGCCGAATCCTTTGAGACAGACGTCTATGGCTACACCTTC. It translates to CASSAESFETDVYGYTF.

The V and J genes are TRBV9 and TRBJ2-1; D may be TRBD1 (5 bases). V lost 4 bases to trimming and J lost 5 bases, with 13 bases between them. This CDR3 spans 14 amino acids. CDR1 and CDR2 (germline): SGDLS, YYNGEE. Here the CDR3 DNA reads TGTGCCAGCAGCCCCAGGACAAGTCACAATGAGCAGTTCTTC. Translated, it gives CASSPRTSHNEQFF. Supplemented by reference TRBV9 and TRBJ2-1, the full variable domain reads DSGVTQTPKHLITATGQRVTLRCSPRSGDLSVYWYQQSLDQGLQFLIQYYNGEERAKGNILERFSAQQFPDLHSELNLSSLELGDSALYFCASSPRTSHNEQFFGPGTRLTVL.

V gene TRBV19 combines with J gene TRBJ2-3, with 10 positions matching TRBD1. This CDR3 has 14 residues. J was trimmed by 6 bases and V by 5 bases; bases with no gene match: 5. The germline V gene encodes CDR1 LNHDA and CDR2 SQIVND (reference sequence). CDR3: CASSVGQGTDTQYF. The CDR3 bases are TGTGCCAGTAGTGTGGGACAGGGGACGGATACGCAGTATTTT.

This chain connects TRBV2 to TRBJ1-3; the D is unclear. The length of the CDR3 is 12 residues. V lost 4 bases and J 6 bases, leaving 7 bases between the germline ends. Germline V lookup: CDR1 SNHLY, CDR2 FYNNEI. DNA of the CDR3: TGTGCCAGCAGTGGACTTAAAAACACCATATATTTT. Translating it yields CASSGLKNTIYF.

The V call is TRBV7-6, the J call TRBJ1-5, with 7 nucleotides matching TRBD1. V gave up 6 bases and J gave up 3 bases; unmatched junction bases: 8. Germline lookup yields CDR1 SGHVS and CDR2 FNYEAQ. The CDR3 extends over 15 amino acids. The DNA for the CDR3 is TGTGCCAGCAGGGTGACAGGGCCGAACAATCAGCCCCAGCATTTT. Translated: CASRVTGPNNQPQHF.

The chain uses TRBV28 and TRBJ1-2; D is ambiguous. The V end lost 6 bases, the J end lost 8 bases, and 16 bases lay between the germline ends. Germline CDR1 is MDHEN and CDR2 is SYDVKM. This CDR3 is built from 13 residues. Here the CDR3 reads CASRGVTMRGYTF. The CDR3 DNA reads TGTGCCAGCAGGGGAGTAACTATGCGGGGCTACACCTTC.

This rearrangement joins TRBV5-1 to TRBJ2-5; D is possibly TRBD2 (6 bases). The CDR3 has 14 residues. CDR1 and CDR2 from the germline V gene are SGHRS and YFSETQ. V lost 4 bases and J lost 1, with 11 bases in between. The DNA of the CDR3 is TGCGCCAGCAGCGGCGGGACTCTCCAAGAGACCCAGTACTTC. Protein sequence: CASSGGTLQETQYF.

V gene TRBV5-1 combines with J gene TRBJ2-1; D is uncertain. Trimming stripped 0 bases from V and 1 base from J, with 14 bases between. This CDR3 has 17 residues. Germline CDR1 is SGHRS and CDR2 is YFSETQ. As DNA, the CDR3 is TGCGCCAGCAGCTTGGAAATGCGGATCGGGTCCTACAATGAGCAGTTCTTC. It specifies CASSLEMRIGSYNEQFF.

This clone was counted only a few times. The chain is built from TRBV27 and TRBJ1-2; 7 nucleotides agree with TRBD1. CDR3 size: 14 residues. Germline CDR1 reads MNHEY; CDR2 reads SMNVEV (reference sequence). The CDR3 region is CAARLGQAAGGYTF. In DNA, the CDR3 is TGTGCAGCTCGACTCGGACAGGCGGCCGGAGGCTACACCTTC.

The chain uses TRBV3-1 (or the pseudogene TRBV3-2) and TRBJ1-2, with 10 nucleotides matching TRBD1. V dropped 4 bases and J dropped 8; count of bases not matched to a gene: 10. Germline V lookup: CDR1 LGHDT, CDR2 YNNKEL (reference sequence). The CDR3 totals 15 residues. DNA of the CDR3: TGTGCCAGCAGCCGCAATACCGGGACAGGGGAGGGCTACACCTTC. Translating gives CASSRNTGTGEGYTF.

The chain combines TRBV30 with TRBJ2-2; TRBD2 is a possible D gene (5 bases). The CDR3 has 14 amino acids. V was trimmed by 5 bases and J by 0 bases, leaving 10 bases between them. The germline V gene has CDR1 GTSNPN and CDR2 SVGIG (reference sequence). The CDR3 DNA reads as TGTGCCTGGGGCGGACTCACGAACACCGGGGAGCTGTTTTTT. Its protein is CAWGGLTNTGELFF.

V gene TRBV3-1 (or the pseudogene TRBV3-2) combines with J gene TRBJ1-1, with a weak D call TRBD1 (5 bases). CDR3 length: 16 amino acids. Trimming took off 0 bases at V and 5 bases at J, with 16 bases between the two ends. Germline values: CDR1 LGHDT, CDR2 YNNKEL (reference sequence). The CDR3 region has the DNA TGTGCCAGCAGCCAAGAGTATGGGGCGATACTTACTGAAGCTTTCTTT. It yields the protein CASSQEYGAILTEAFF.

This clone was observed a single time. The chain carries TRBV4-1 and TRBJ1-4; D perhaps matches TRBD1 (5 bases). CDR1 is MGHRA and CDR2 is YSYEKL in the germline V gene. The CDR3 extends over 13 amino acids. Trimming cost V 6 bases and J 8 bases, with 13 bases left between them. The DNA of the CDR3 is TGCGCCAGCAGGCCCTCGGGGGGGGAAAAACTGTTTTTT. This translates into CASRPSGGEKLFF.

V gene TRBV3-1 (or the pseudogene TRBV3-2) combines with J gene TRBJ1-4, with D tentatively TRBD1 (6 bases). The CDR3 is made up of 14 amino acids. Germline values: CDR1 LGHDT, CDR2 YNNKEL (reference sequence). Deletions cut 3 bases from V and 8 bases from J, with 13 bases between. CDR3 residues: CASSHSIQGEKLFF. The CDR3 nucleotides are TGTGCCAGCAGCCACTCGATCCAGGGGGAAAAACTGTTTTTT.

V is TRBV10-3 and J is TRBJ1-2; D is undetermined. V shed 6 bases and J shed 4 bases, with 15 bases lying between them. The germline CDR1 and CDR2 sequences are ENHRY and SYGVKD. The CDR3 covers 14 residues. The CDR3 region is CAISADETGYGYTF. For the CDR3, the DNA is TGTGCCATCAGCGCCGACGAGACGGGCTATGGCTACACCTTC.

The V call is TRBV7-9, the J call TRBJ1-2; 10 nucleotides match TRBD1. V shed 3 bases, J shed 6 bases, and the junction held 4 bases outside the gene matches. This CDR3 has 14 amino acids. CDR1 SEHNR and CDR2 FQNEAQ come from the germline V gene (reference sequence). CDR3 residues: CASSLGTGEDGYTF. The DNA of the CDR3 is TGTGCCAGCAGCTTGGGGACAGGGGAGGATGGCTACACCTTC. The complete variable domain, with remaining parts taken from reference TRBV7-9 and TRBJ1-2, reads DTGVSQNPRHKITKRGQNVTFRCDPISEHNRLYWYRQTLGQGPEFLTYFQNEAQLEKSRLLSDRFSAERPKGSFSTLEIQRTEQGDSAMYLCASSLGTGEDGYTFGSGTRLTVV.

The rearrangement uses TRBV6-5 and TRBJ2-5, with D hard to call. Trimming removed 7 bases at V and 0 bases at J, with 12 bases between. Germline CDR1 is MNHEY and CDR2 is SVGAGI. CDR3 length equals 14 residues. CDR3 sequence: CASKERRHQETQYF. The CDR3 DNA reads as TGTGCCAGCAAAGAAAGGAGACACCAAGAGACCCAGTACTTC.